This T cell receptor (beta chain) was retrieved from a study of OX40 agonist ivuxolimab in advanced cancers. Background for the entire study: Ivuxolimab, which targeted the costimulatory receptor OX40 (CD134), was an agonistic, fully human IgG2 monoclonal antibody. A male proportion of under 85% and a mean age of approximately 62 years, ranging from about 23 to 79, were recorded for the dose-escalation cohort. Peripheral TCRbeta sequencing was intended to test whether TCR sequence diversity was altered and clonal T-cell expansion was caused by ivuxolimab. Intravenous ivuxolimab was administered to patients every 2 weeks at six dose levels: 0.01, 0.1, 0.3, 1.5, 3 and 10 mg/kg. Of the roughly 50 dose-escalation patients, hepatocellular carcinoma was present in some 19, melanoma in roughly 15, renal cell carcinoma in 9 and head and neck cancer in 9. The paper reports the monotherapy dose-escalation portion (N = 52 patients) of the phase I ivuxolimab trial. Partial responses occurred in three dose-escalation patients: two with cutaneous melanoma and one with hepatocellular carcinoma. Patients were allowed to have had prior anti-PD-1, anti-PD-L1 or anti-CTLA-4 therapy, and around 43% of the dose-escalation patients had been treated with checkpoint inhibitors. What the work shows at the level of the full study, not this receptor alone: At doses of 0.1 to 3.0 mg/kg, clonal expansion of both CD4+ and CD8+ T cells in blood was seen between baseline and week 6. Low levels of normalized T-cell clonal expansion were also shown by some nonresponding patients. After ivuxolimab, more expanded clones were found on average in CD8+ T cells than in CD4+ T cells. Which antigens the clonally expanded peripheral T cells were specific for was not determined. In the 0.1-3.0 mg/kg groups, partial responders had among the lowest normalized peripheral clonal expansion, particularly in CD8+ T cells.

To note about this clone: The antigen it binds to is not known. Within one base of it there is no much larger clone, and no base qualities were kept.

Patients with autoimmune disease history or receiving systemic immunosuppression were excluded from the trial. Peripheral blood for TCR sequencing was collected from all dose cohorts at baseline, on cycle 4 day 1, and on cycle 7 day 1. The samples were taken from a phase I, first-in-human, multicenter, open-label dose-escalation trial of ivuxolimab. Adults with locally advanced or metastatic melanoma, renal cell, hepatocellular, or head and neck squamous cell carcinoma were enrolled in the trial. CD4+ and CD8+ T cells were sorted separately from peripheral blood before TCR sequencing. To sequence the TCRbeta CDR3 region, genomic DNA was isolated from the sorted cells. The immunoSEQ Assay was used to sequence the TCRbeta CDR3 regions. Held by TCRdb, this immuneACCESS table contains in-frame sequences only and omits some clones. Under half of the omission traces to an unresolved V gene where checked; the cause of the rest is unknown. This sample is represented by about 98,000 clones; around 85% of them were singletons. About 0.8% of the sample is held by the ten biggest clonotypes.

The CDR3 numbers 13 residues from cysteine through phenylalanine. Only CDR3 DNA remains: 39 bases, in frame from the first base. Relative to germline, V is 2 bases shorter and J is 10 bases shorter, with 11 bases between their ends. CDR1 LNHDA and CDR2 SQIVND were looked up in the germline V gene (reference sequence). The sequence came from an adult with an advanced solid tumor such as melanoma, head and neck, liver or kidney cancer. Here the chain combines TRBV19 and TRBJ1-4; the D gene cannot be resolved reliably. The starting material was CD4+ or CD8+ T cells sorted from blood, obtained in a trial of the OX40 agonist ivuxolimab. CDR3 loop: CASSIHGPGKLFF. The nucleotides are TGTGCCAGTAGTATACACGGACCTGGAAAACTGTTTTTT.